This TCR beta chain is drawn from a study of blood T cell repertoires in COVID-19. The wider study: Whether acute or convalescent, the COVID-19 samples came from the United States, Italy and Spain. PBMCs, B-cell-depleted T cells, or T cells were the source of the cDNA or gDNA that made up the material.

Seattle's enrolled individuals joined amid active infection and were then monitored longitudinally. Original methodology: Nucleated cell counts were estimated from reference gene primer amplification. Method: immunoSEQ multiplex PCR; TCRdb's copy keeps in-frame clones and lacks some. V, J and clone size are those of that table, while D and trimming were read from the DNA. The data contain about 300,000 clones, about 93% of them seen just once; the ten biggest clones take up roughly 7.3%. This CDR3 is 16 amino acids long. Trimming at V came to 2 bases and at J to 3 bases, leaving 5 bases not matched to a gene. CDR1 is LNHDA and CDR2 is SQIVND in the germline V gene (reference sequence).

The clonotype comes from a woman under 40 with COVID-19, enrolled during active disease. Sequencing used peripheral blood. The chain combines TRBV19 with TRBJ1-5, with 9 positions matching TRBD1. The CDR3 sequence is CASSILGQGYNQPQHF. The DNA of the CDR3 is TGTGCCAGTAGTATACTGGGACAGGGTTACAATCAGCCCCAGCATTTT. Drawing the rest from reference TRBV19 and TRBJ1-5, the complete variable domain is DGGITQSPKYLFRKEGQNVTLSCEQNLNHDAMYWYRQDPGQGLRLIYYSQIVNDFQKGDIAEGYSVSREKKESFPLTVTSAQKNPTAFYLCASSILGQGYNQPQHFGDGTRLSIL.